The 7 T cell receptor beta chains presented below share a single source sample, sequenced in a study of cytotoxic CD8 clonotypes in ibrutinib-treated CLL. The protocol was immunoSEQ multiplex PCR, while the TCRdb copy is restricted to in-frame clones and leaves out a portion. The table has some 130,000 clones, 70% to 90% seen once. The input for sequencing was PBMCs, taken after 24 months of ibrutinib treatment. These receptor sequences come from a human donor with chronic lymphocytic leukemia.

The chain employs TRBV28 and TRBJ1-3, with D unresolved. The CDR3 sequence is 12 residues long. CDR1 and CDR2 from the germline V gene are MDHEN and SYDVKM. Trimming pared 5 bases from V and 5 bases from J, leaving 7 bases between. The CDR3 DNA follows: TGTGCCAGCAGTCGTACACGAAACACCATATATTTT. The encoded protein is CASSRTRNTIYF. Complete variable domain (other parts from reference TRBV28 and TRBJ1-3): DVKVTQSSRYLVKRTGEKVFLECVQDMDHENMFWYRQDPGLGLRLIYFSYDVKMKEKGDIPEGYSVSREKKERFSLILESASTNQTSMYLCASSRTRNTIYFGEGSWLTVV.

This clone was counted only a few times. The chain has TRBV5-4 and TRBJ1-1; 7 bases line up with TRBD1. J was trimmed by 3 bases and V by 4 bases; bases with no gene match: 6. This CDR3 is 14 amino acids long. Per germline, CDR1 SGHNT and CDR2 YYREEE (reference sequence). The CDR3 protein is CASSPDRADTEAFF. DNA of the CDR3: TGTGCCAGCAGCCCAGACAGGGCGGACACTGAAGCTTTCTTT. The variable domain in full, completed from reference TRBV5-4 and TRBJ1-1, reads ETGVTQSPTHLIKTRGQQVTLRCSSQSGHNTVSWYQQALGQGPQFIFQYYREEENGRGNFPPRFSGLQFPNYSSELNVNALELDDSALYLCASSPDRADTEAFFGQGTRLTVV.

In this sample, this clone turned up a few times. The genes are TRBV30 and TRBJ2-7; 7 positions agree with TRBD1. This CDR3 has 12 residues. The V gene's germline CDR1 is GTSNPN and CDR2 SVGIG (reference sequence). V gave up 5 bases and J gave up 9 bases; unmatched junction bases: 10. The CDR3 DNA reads TGTGCCTGGGATAGACAGGGACGGTGGCAGTACTTC. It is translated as CAWDRQGRWQYF.

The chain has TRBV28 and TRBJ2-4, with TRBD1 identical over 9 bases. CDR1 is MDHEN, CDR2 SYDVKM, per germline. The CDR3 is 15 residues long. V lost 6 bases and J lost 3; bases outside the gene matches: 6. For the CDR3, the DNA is TGTGCCAGCAGGGGGACAGGGCGAGGCAAAAACATTCAGTACTTC. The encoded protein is CASRGTGRGKNIQYF.

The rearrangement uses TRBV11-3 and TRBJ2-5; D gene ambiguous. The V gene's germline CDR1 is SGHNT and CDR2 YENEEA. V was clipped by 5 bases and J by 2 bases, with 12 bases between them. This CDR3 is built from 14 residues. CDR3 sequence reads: CASSDTVLQETQYF. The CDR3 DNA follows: TGTGCCAGCAGCGACACGGTTTTACAAGAGACCCAGTACTTC.

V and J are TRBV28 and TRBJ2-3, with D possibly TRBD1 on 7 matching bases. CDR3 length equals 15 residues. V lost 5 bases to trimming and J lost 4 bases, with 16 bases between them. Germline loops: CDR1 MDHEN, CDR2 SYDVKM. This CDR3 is CASSTEGRGADTQYF. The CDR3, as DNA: TGTGCCAGCAGTACCGAGGGCAGGGGGGCAGATACGCAGTATTTT. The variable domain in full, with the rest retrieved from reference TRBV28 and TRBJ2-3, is DVKVTQSSRYLVKRTGEKVFLECVQDMDHENMFWYRQDPGLGLRLIYFSYDVKMKEKGDIPEGYSVSREKKERFSLILESASTNQTSMYLCASSTEGRGADTQYFGPGTRLTVL.

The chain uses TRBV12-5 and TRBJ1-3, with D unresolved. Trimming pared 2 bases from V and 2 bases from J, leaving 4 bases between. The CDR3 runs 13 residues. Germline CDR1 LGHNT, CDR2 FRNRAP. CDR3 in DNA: TGTGCTAGTGGTTTGACGGCTGGAAACACCATATATTTT. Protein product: CASGLTAGNTIYF.